The source of this T cell receptor beta chain is a study of blood T cells in healthy people across ages (dated by TCRdb to between 2014 and 2017). Regarding the complete study: In model experiments, template switching captured roughly one uniquely barcoded TCR beta cDNA molecule for every two T cells. To avoid experimental bias, donors of different ages were distributed randomly across sequencing lanes. Using the same blood draw, the study looked at two additional independent replicas of 1 million unique cDNA reads for two donors, one aged 18 to 29 and the other aged 80 or older. Age-related changes in TCR beta repertoire diversity were measured in the study by deep sequencing normalized with unique cDNA molecular identifiers. The donors were split into four age groups: young (average about 16 years), middle-aged (about 40), aged (more than 60) and long-lived (roughly 88). The study at large found these results: Estimates of total diversity based on one million sequenced T cells were considered lower bounds and underestimates. Because profiling used bulk unsorted PBMCs, naive and antigen-experienced compartments could not be compared conclusively. Donor CMV infection status was unknown, potentially confounding age-related changes in expanded clonotypes. As age increased, observed TCR beta diversity per million T cells dropped in a roughly linear way, and a significant reduction was already evident by age around 41. Observed TCR beta diversity correlated strongly with the percentage of naive T cells measured by flow cytometry. Compared with the aged group, more naive CD4+ T cells, fewer expanded clones and increased TCR diversity were shown by the long-lived group, suggesting age selection.

Based on the germline V gene, the CDR1 and CDR2 sequences are MDHEN and SYDVKM. The CDR3 goes from the cysteine to the phenylalanine over 15 residues. Only CDR3 DNA remains: 45 bases, in frame from the first base. V loses 8 bases of germline sequence and J loses 2 bases, and the interval between the two ends is 17 bases. With regard to this clonotype: The antigen it binds to is not known. No base qualities exist here, and no much larger clone lies one base off it.

The donors were about 40 Caucasian individuals from Russia, aged roughly 6 to 100 years, who were systemically healthy. Each donor gave about 10 milliliters of peripheral blood, drawn into EDTA-treated Vacutainer tubes. Ficoll-Paque density-gradient centrifugation was used to isolate PBMCs, with at least 6 million obtained per sample. Total RNA was extracted from PBMCs with Trizol reagent, with at least 6 micrograms obtained per sample. Naive CD45RAhigh/CD27high T cell percentages were measured by flow cytometry on a PBMC aliquot from every donor. Libraries were constructed by 5' RACE. Instrument used: Illumina HiSeq 2500. The second PCR ran for about 6 to 12 cycles and used a J-beta primer mix along with a sample-barcoded 5' primer. Each TCR beta cDNA molecule received a unique molecular identifier from a template-switch 5' adaptor carrying 12 random nucleotides. Each sample yielded at least 3 million CDR3-containing paired-end reads. First-strand cDNA was synthesized from all RNA with the Mint cDNA synthesis kit, primed by a TRBC-specific oligonucleotide. Following uracil-DNA glycosylase treatment, a first 18-cycle PCR with universal primers M1SS and BC2_uni_R was performed on all cDNA. The paper's data handling went like this. For normalization, 1 million high-quality reads were randomly selected from each sample, with every read carrying a distinct molecular identifier. Reads with shared molecular identifiers were discarded instead of being binned into consensus sequences. MiTCR, run with a Q25 quality threshold and the strictest error-elimination algorithm, handled CDR3 identification, clonotype clustering and error correction. A nonparametric unseen species model with Euler transformation was used to estimate lower-bound total TCR beta diversity. The public reads were reprocessed in TCRdb via fastp at Q25 and MiXCR, keeping in-frame beta chains. Under each unique CDR3 protein, matching rows form one entry showing the most common genes and DNA. The V and J calls, along with clone size, are taken from TCRdb and not from the paper's own processing. Within this sample are 1,500,000 or so distinct CDR3 sequences, with approximately 39% of them counted one time only. Of the sample, approximately 4.1% falls within the top ten clones.

This receptor was obtained from a woman aged 18 to 35 in good health. The sequenced sample consisted of blood. Rearrangement joined TRBV28 to TRBJ2-3; no D gene is confidently identified. CDR3 region: CASSPWTEITDTQYF. The nucleotide sequence reads as follows: TGTGCCAGCTCCCCGTGGACCGAGATCACAGATACGCAGTATTTT.